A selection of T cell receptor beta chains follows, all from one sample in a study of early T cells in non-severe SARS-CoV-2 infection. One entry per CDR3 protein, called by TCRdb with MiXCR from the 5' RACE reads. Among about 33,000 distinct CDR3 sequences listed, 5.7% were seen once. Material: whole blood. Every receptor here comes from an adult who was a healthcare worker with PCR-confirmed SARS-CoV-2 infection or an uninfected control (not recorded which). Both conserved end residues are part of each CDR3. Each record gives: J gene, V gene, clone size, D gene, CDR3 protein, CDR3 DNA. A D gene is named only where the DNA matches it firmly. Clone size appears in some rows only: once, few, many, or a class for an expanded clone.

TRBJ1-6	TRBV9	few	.	CASSVSGAWNSPLHF	TGTGCCAGCAGCGTATCGGGGGCGTGGAATTCACCCCTCCACTTT
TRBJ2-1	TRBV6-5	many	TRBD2	CASSYGTSGYNEQFF	TGTGCCAGCAGTTACGGGACTAGCGGCTACAATGAGCAGTTCTTC
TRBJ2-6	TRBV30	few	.	CAWILSGANVLTF	TGTGCCTGGATACTCTCTGGGGCCAACGTCCTGACTTTC
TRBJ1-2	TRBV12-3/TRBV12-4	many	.	CASSLGRDYGYTF	TGTGCCAGCAGTTTGGGGAGAGACTATGGCTACACCTTC
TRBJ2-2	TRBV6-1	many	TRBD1	CASSRTGVDTGELFF	TGTGCCAGCAGTCGAACAGGGGTTGACACCGGGGAGCTGTTTTTT
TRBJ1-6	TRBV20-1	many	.	CSATPENIINSPLHF	TGCAGTGCCACCCCCGAAAACATAATAAATTCACCCCTCCACTTT
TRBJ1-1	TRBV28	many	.	CASSLFTGGTEAFF	TGTGCCAGCAGTTTATTCACGGGGGGCACTGAAGCTTTCTTT
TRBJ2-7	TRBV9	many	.	CASSVGTASSYEQYF	TGTGCCAGCAGCGTAGGAACAGCGAGCTCCTACGAGCAGTACTTC
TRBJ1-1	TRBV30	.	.	CAWSRRNTEAFF	TGTGCCTGGAGTCGCAGGAACACTGAAGCTTTCTTT
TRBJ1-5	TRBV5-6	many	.	CASSLQRGGNQPQHF	TGTGCCAGCAGCCTACAACGTGGGGGCAATCAGCCCCAGCATTTT
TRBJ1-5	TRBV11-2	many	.	CASSLSGFGQPQHF	TGTGCCAGCAGCTTATCAGGGTTCGGACAGCCCCAGCATTTT
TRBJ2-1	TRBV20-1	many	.	CSASDLGNEQFF	TGCAGTGCTAGTGACTTGGGCAATGAGCAGTTCTTC
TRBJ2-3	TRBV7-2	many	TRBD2	CASSEQGGRGPDTQYF	TGTGCCAGCAGCGAACAAGGCGGGAGAGGCCCAGATACGCAGTATTTT
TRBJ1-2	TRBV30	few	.	CAWSVPGSGYGYTF	TGTGCCTGGAGTGTACCTGGGAGCGGCTATGGCTACACCTTC
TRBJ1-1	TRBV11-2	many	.	CASSFGNTEAFF	TGTGCCAGCAGCTTCGGTAACACTGAAGCTTTCTTT
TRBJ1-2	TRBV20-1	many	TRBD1	CSARDRARVVSPDYGYTF	TGCAGTGCTCGGGACAGGGCGCGAGTTGTTTCACCTGACTATGGCTACACCTTC
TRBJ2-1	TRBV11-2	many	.	CASSLVMAGAGYNEQFF	TGTGCCAGCAGCTTAGTAATGGCCGGGGCGGGCTACAATGAGCAGTTCTTC
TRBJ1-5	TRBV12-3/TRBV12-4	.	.	CASSLMGGRGNQPQHF	TGTGCCAGCAGTTTAATGGGGGGCCGCGGCAATCAGCCCCAGCATTTT
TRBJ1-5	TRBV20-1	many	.	CSASLSNQPQHF	TGCAGTGCTAGCCTCTCCAATCAGCCCCAGCATTTT
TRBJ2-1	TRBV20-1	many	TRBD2	CSARDLYGGRAIFEQFF	TGCAGTGCTAGAGATCTATATGGCGGGAGGGCCATATTTGAGCAGTTCTTC
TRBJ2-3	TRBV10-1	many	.	CASSGIASDTQYF	TGCGCCAGCAGTGGAATAGCCTCAGATACGCAGTATTTT
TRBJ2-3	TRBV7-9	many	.	CASSLAGGTDTQYF	TGTGCCAGCAGCTTAGCAGGGGGCACAGATACGCAGTATTTT
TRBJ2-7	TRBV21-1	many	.	CASSMAAEQYF	TGTGCCAGCAGCATGGCGGCCGAGCAGTACTTC
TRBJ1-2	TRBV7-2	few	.	CASSLISQLGSGYTF	TGTGCCAGCAGCTTAATCTCCCAGCTGGGCAGTGGCTACACCTTC
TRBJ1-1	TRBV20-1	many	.	CSAMGAPEAFF	TGCAGTGCTATGGGCGCCCCTGAAGCTTTCTTT
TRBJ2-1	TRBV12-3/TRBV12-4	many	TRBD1	CASSPRDREHNEQFF	TGTGCCAGCAGTCCCCGGGACAGGGAACACAATGAGCAGTTCTTC
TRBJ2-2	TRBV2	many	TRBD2	CASSLAGDTGELFF	TGTGCCAGCAGTCTAGCGGGAGACACCGGGGAGCTGTTTTTT
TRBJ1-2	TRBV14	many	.	CASSQEGIINYGYTF	TGTGCCAGCAGCCAAGAAGGAATTATTAACTATGGCTACACCTTC
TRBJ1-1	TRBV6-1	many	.	CASSEMRAGNTEAFF	TGTGCCAGCAGTGAAATGAGGGCAGGGAACACTGAAGCTTTCTTT
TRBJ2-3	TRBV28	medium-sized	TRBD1	CASRAGGWGTDTQYF	TGTGCCAGCAGAGCAGGGGGCTGGGGCACAGATACGCAGTATTTT
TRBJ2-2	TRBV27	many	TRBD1	CASSFPQGTGELFF	TGTGCCAGCAGTTTCCCACAGGGGACCGGGGAGCTGTTTTTT
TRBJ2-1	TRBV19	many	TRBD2	CASSPGLAGAYNEQFF	TGTGCCAGTAGTCCGGGACTAGCGGGAGCCTACAATGAGCAGTTCTTC
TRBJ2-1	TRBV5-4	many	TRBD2	CASSLGTGLGTSGRSNEQFF	TGTGCCAGCAGCTTGGGGACAGGCCTAGGGACTAGCGGGAGATCAAATGAGCAGTTCTTC
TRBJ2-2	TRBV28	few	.	CASSFDWGWDTGELFF	TGTGCCAGCAGTTTCGATTGGGGCTGGGACACCGGGGAGCTGTTTTTT
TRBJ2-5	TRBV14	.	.	CASSQLTDVRGTQYF	TGTGCCAGCAGCCAATTAACAGACGTACGGGGGACCCAGTACTTC
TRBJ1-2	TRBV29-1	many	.	CSVEDLSGYNYGYTF	TGCAGCGTTGAAGATCTTTCAGGATATAACTATGGCTACACCTTC
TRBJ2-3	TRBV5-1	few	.	CASSLVGQAGGDTQYF	TGCGCCAGCAGCTTGGTTGGGCAGGCCGGGGGAGATACGCAGTATTTT
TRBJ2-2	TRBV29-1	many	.	CSVRGQSNTGELFF	TGCAGCGTTCGCGGACAATCGAACACCGGGGAGCTGTTTTTT
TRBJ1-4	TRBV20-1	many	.	CSASSATNEKLFF	TGCAGTGCGTCGAGTGCAACTAATGAAAAACTGTTTTTT
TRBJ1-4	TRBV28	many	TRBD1	CASSWEVEGGADEKLFF	TGTGCCAGCAGTTGGGAGGTGGAAGGGGGCGCGGATGAAAAACTGTTTTTT
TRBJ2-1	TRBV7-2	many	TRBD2	CASSLDGTSGRFSLPNEQFF	TGTGCCAGCAGCTTGGACGGGACTAGCGGGAGATTTTCTCTTCCCAATGAGCAGTTCTTC
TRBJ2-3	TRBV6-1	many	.	CASRTRGARSDTQYF	TGTGCCAGCAGGACGAGGGGGGCGAGATCAGATACGCAGTATTTT